The sequence of this T cell receptor (beta chain) was determined in a study of blood T cell repertoires in COVID-19. Overall study context: Material from acute and convalescent COVID-19 was sourced from the United States, Italy and Spain. PBMCs, B-cell-depleted T cells, or T cells were the source of the cDNA or gDNA that made up the material.

In germline, CDR1 is MDHEN, CDR2 SYDVKM. The length of the CDR3 is 13 residues. V was trimmed by 8 bases and J by 8 bases, leaving 13 bases between them. The table lists this clone with a count of one. Before being deemed recovered, Cohort 3 donors had two negative PCRs, clearance, or symptom resolution. Clones were sequenced by immunoSEQ multiplex PCR, and TCRdb holds only the in-frame ones, with some missing. The sample has over 150,000 clones; over 75% are singletons. The chain carries TRBV28 and TRBJ1-6, with D possibly being TRBD1 (6 bases). This TCR came from a young woman who had recovered from COVID-19. The sequencing input was PBMCs or T cells enriched from blood (not recorded which). In DNA, the CDR3 is TGTGCCAGCGAACAGGGTGGGTATTCACCCCTCCACTTT. Protein product: CASEQGGYSPLHF.